These 2 T cell receptor beta chains share one sample of origin, sequenced in a study of blood T cells in healthy people across ages. Primed by a sample-barcoded 5' primer and a J-beta primer mix, a second PCR proceeded for roughly 6 to 12 cycles. One entry per CDR3 protein results from TCRdb running MiXCR on the 5' RACE reads. The sample contains about 780,000 distinct CDR3 sequences, 20% to 30% of which appear only once. In addition, the sample was reused for a study of T cells of mothers and their children.

What was sequenced was blood. The receptors come from a boy under 18 in good health.

The V call is TRBV10-3, the J call TRBJ2-2; 9 bases fit TRBD2. The length of the CDR3 is 16 residues. Germline V lookup: CDR1 ENHRY, CDR2 SYGVKD. J was trimmed by 5 bases and V by 7 bases; bases with no gene match: 11. CDR3: CAINSKRGEDTGELFF. Here the CDR3 DNA reads TGTGCCATCAACTCCAAGCGGGGGGAGGATACCGGGGAGCTGTTTTTT.

V and J are TRBV11-2 and TRBJ2-7, with 7 bases fitting TRBD2. Germline trimming cut 0 bases from V and 3 bases from J; bases unmatched to any gene: 5. CDR1 SGHAT and CDR2 FQNNGV come from the germline V gene. CDR3 length equals 15 residues. Here the CDR3 reads CASSLEVGDYYEQYF. The CDR3 coding sequence is TGTGCCAGCAGCTTAGAGGTTGGGGACTACTACGAGCAGTACTTC. Full variable domain (outside the CDR3, taken from reference TRBV11-2 and TRBJ2-7): EAGVAQSPRYKIIEKRQSVAFWCNPISGHATLYWYQQILGQGPKLLIQFQNNGVVDDSQLPKDRFSAERLKGVDSTLKIQPAKLEDSAVYLCASSLEVGDYYEQYFGPGTRLTVT.